Below are 27 T cell receptor beta chains sequenced from a single sample in a study of T cells in Graves' hyperthyroidism and ophthalmopathy. Regions amplified from RNA transcripts were the TCR beta CDR3 regions. With the HTBI primer set, the TCR CDR3 went through a first round of RT-PCR. One entry per CDR3 protein, called by TCRdb with MiXCR from the multiplex PCR reads. In the table there are 700,000 or so distinct CDR3 sequences, over 15% of which are singletons. Source material: blood. The origin of the receptors is a man between 18 and 29 years old with Graves' hyperthyroidism.

This clonotype was recorded at least ten times. The V and J genes are TRBV11-2 and TRBJ2-1, with D perhaps TRBD1 or TRBD2 (5 bases each). Between the trimmed V and J ends, which lost 5 bases and 5 bases, there was a span of 16 bases. The CDR3 loop spans 15 amino acids. CDR1 is SGHAT, CDR2 FQNNGV, per germline. The chain's CDR3 is CASSTGVGRHNEQFF. Written as DNA, the CDR3 is TGTGCCAGCAGCACCGGAGTGGGACGCCACAATGAGCAGTTCTTC.

The chain has TRBV2 and TRBJ2-7; D is possibly TRBD2 (6 bases). CDR1 is SNHLY and CDR2 is FYNNEI in the germline V gene. This CDR3 spans 13 amino acids. V was trimmed by 7 bases and J by 7 bases, leaving 17 bases between them. The DNA for the CDR3 is TGTGCCAGCAAAGGAGGGTCTGGGCGGGAGCAGTACTTC. Translated, it gives CASKGGSGREQYF.

This chain uses TRBV5-4 with TRBJ2-5; 7 bases line up with TRBD2. This CDR3 comprises 14 residues. The germline V gene encodes CDR1 SGHNT and CDR2 YYREEE (reference sequence). V gave up 0 bases and J gave up 6 bases; unmatched junction bases: 5. Here the CDR3 reads CASSLAAGEQTQYF. The CDR3 DNA is TGTGCCAGCAGCTTGGCGGCGGGGGAGCAGACCCAGTACTTC. Full variable domain (outside the CDR3, taken from reference TRBV5-4 and TRBJ2-5): ETGVTQSPTHLIKTRGQQVTLRCSSQSGHNTVSWYQQALGQGPQFIFQYYREEENGRGNFPPRFSGLQFPNYSSELNVNALELDDSALYLCASSLAAGEQTQYFGPGTRLLVL.

A few counts support this clonotype. The rearrangement links TRBV30 to TRBJ2-3, with TRBD2 identical over 8 bases. Germline V gives CDR1 GTSNPN, CDR2 SVGIG (reference sequence). The CDR3 contains 14 residues. V trimming: 0 bases; J trimming: 3 bases; junction bases outside the gene matches: 2. This CDR3 is CAWSVSGRTDTQYF. The CDR3 bases are TGTGCCTGGAGTGTGAGCGGGAGAACAGATACGCAGTATTTT.

A note on this clonotype: Given a much more abundant clone one base away, this may be a read error. The V gene is TRBV6-1, the J gene TRBJ2-2; 10 bases map to TRBD2. Trimming cost V 6 bases and J 7 bases; bases outside gene matches: 8. Per the germline V gene, CDR1 is MNHNS and CDR2 is SASEGT. This CDR3 is 15 amino acids long. The CDR3 DNA sequence: TGTGCCAGCAGAGCGGGACTAGCGTCGGGCGGGGAGCTGTTTTTT. This codes for CASRAGLASGGELFF.

This clonotype appeared a few times. This sequence joins TRBV9 and TRBJ2-5; 9 bases line up with TRBD1. Germline assignment: CDR1 SGDLS and CDR2 YYNGEE. The V gene end was trimmed by 0 bases and the J gene end by 5 bases; junction bases not matched to a gene: 5. The CDR3 length is 15 residues. The CDR3 spells CASSVGQGGGETQYF. The CDR3 region has the DNA TGTGCCAGCAGCGTAGGACAGGGGGGCGGGGAGACCCAGTACTTC. The full variable domain, with the rest looked up from reference TRBV9 and TRBJ2-5, is DSGVTQTPKHLITATGQRVTLRCSPRSGDLSVYWYQQSLDQGLQFLIQYYNGEERAKGNILERFSAQQFPDLHSELNLSSLELGDSALYFCASSVGQGGGETQYFGPGTRLLVL.

The V gene is TRBV27, the J gene TRBJ1-6; D remains unclear. The germline CDR1 and CDR2 sequences are MNHEY and SMNVEV (reference sequence). CDR3 length: 12 amino acids. Trimming took off 5 bases at V and 16 bases at J, with 15 bases between the two ends. The CDR3, as DNA: TGTGCCAGCAGTGCCCAACGGACGGGGCTCCACTTT. Amino acid sequence: CASSAQRTGLHF.

This clonotype was picked up many times. The genes are TRBV6-2 or TRBV6-3 and TRBJ2-5; 11 bases line up with TRBD2. This CDR3 has 15 residues. The V and J ends lost 6 bases and 5 bases, in that order; junction bases with no gene match: 8. Germline CDR1 and CDR2: MNHEY and SVGEGT. The CDR3 sequence: CASSSPPSGRETQYF. DNA of the CDR3: TGTGCCAGCAGCTCCCCACCTAGCGGGAGGGAGACCCAGTACTTC.

This clonotype was recorded a few times. The chain couples TRBV13 to TRBJ1-1; a possible D gene is TRBD1 (5 bases). Trimming cost V 3 bases and J 9 bases, with 17 bases left between them. The CDR3 extends over 14 amino acids. CDR1 and CDR2 from the germline V gene are PRHDT and FYEKMQ (reference sequence). The CDR3 is CASSFGSHGGKAFF. CDR3 nucleotides: TGTGCCAGCAGCTTTGGGTCCCACGGGGGAAAAGCTTTCTTT.

This chain links TRBV18 with TRBJ1-5; D not resolved. Trimming took 0 bases from V and 8 from J, leaving 8 bases between them. CDR1 is KGHSH and CDR2 is LQKENI in the germline V gene. The CDR3 consists of 13 residues. The CDR3, as DNA: TGTGCCAGCTCACCACCGAATGGCGAGCCCCAGCATTTT. Translating it yields CASSPPNGEPQHF. The whole variable domain, remainder taken from reference TRBV18 and TRBJ1-5, is NAGVMQNPRHLVRRRGQEARLRCSPMKGHSHVYWYRQLPEEGLKFMVYLQKENIIDESGMPKERFSAEFPKEGPSILRIQQVVRGDSAAYFCASSPPNGEPQHFGDGTRLSIL.

A word on this clonotype: This may be a read error: a much more frequent sequence differs by one nucleotide. The chain carries TRBV7-3 and TRBJ1-2; the D is unclear. V was pared by 4 bases and J by 10 bases, with 16 bases between. Germline CDR1 is SGHTA and CDR2 is FQGTGA. The CDR3 loop spans 13 amino acids. CDR3 DNA: TGTGCCAGCAGCTCAAGCCCCGAGGGAGACTACACCTTC. Its translation is CASSSSPEGDYTF.

This clonotype came up many times. The V call is TRBV12-3 or TRBV12-4, the J call TRBJ2-3; 8 positions match TRBD1. Trimming cost V 5 bases and J 5 bases; bases outside gene matches: 9. The CDR3 length is 15 residues. DNA for the CDR3: TGTGCCAGCAGTATGCGGACAGGGCCTGAAGATACGCAGTATTTT. Protein product: CASSMRTGPEDTQYF.

This clonotype was counted between two and nine times. The gene calls are TRBV28 and TRBJ2-7; D might be TRBD1 or TRBD2, each matching 5 bases. Deletions cut 3 bases from V and 3 bases from J, with 9 bases between. The CDR3 extends over 13 amino acids. CDR1 is MDHEN and CDR2 is SYDVKM in the germline V gene. The CDR3 DNA is TGTGCCAGCAGTTTCGTGGGGGACTACGAGCAGTACTTC. It yields the protein CASSFVGDYEQYF. The entire variable domain, with the rest obtained from reference TRBV28 and TRBJ2-7, is as follows: DVKVTQSSRYLVKRTGEKVFLECVQDMDHENMFWYRQDPGLGLRLIYFSYDVKMKEKGDIPEGYSVSREKKERFSLILESASTNQTSMYLCASSFVGDYEQYFGPGTRLTVT.

The rearrangement joins TRBV10-3 to TRBJ1-2, with D uncertain. CDR1 and CDR2 (germline): ENHRY, SYGVKD. The V end lost 2 bases, the J end lost 5 bases, and 6 bases lay between the germline ends. The CDR3 is made up of 12 amino acids. The CDR3 sequence: CAISEEAYGYTF. For the CDR3, the DNA is TGTGCCATCAGTGAGGAAGCATATGGCTACACCTTC.

The chain joins TRBV27 to TRBJ1-6; D is perhaps TRBD1 (5 bases). The CDR3 is 14 residues long. Germline values: CDR1 MNHEY, CDR2 SMNVEV (reference sequence). The germline V and J ends were trimmed by 3 bases and 10 bases, with 13 bases remaining between them. CDR3 DNA sequence: TGTGCCAGCAGTTTCCGCAGGGTCGAGTCACCCCTCCACTTT. Translation: CASSFRRVESPLHF.

This sequence joins TRBV30 and TRBJ2-7; 9 positions agree with TRBD1. The CDR3 runs to 14 residues. With V trimmed by 2 bases and J by 2 bases, 4 bases remained unmatched. The V gene's germline CDR1 is GTSNPN and CDR2 SVGIG (reference sequence). CDR3 sequence reads: CAWSQDRGPYEQYF. CDR3 sequence (DNA): TGTGCCTGGAGTCAGGACAGGGGACCCTACGAGCAGTACTTC.

The chain uses TRBV3-1 and TRBJ2-7; TRBD2 matches 8 bases. Losses at the gene ends were 5 bases for V and 3 bases for J; bases not matched to a gene: 12. The CDR3 runs 16 residues. Germline CDR1 and CDR2: LGHDT and YNNKEL (reference sequence). The DNA of the CDR3 is TGTGCCAGCAGCATCAACTACGGGACTAGGGTCTACGAGCAGTACTTC. Translating it yields CASSINYGTRVYEQYF.

This clonotype was seen a handful of times. The chain employs TRBV2 and TRBJ2-3, with 8 bases matching TRBD1. Germline assignment: CDR1 SNHLY and CDR2 FYNNEI. Germline trimming cut 4 bases from V and 10 bases from J; bases unmatched to any gene: 13. CDR3 size: 15 residues. The CDR3 loop reads CASSVPGQESRPQYF. CDR3 bases: TGTGCCAGCAGTGTACCGGGACAGGAATCTCGGCCGCAGTATTTT.

This chain uses TRBV2 with TRBJ1-5, with TRBD1 as a possible D gene (5 bases). In germline, CDR1 is SNHLY, CDR2 FYNNEI. The CDR3 runs to 15 residues. Trimming removed 4 bases from V and 0 bases from J, with 10 bases in between. The CDR3 here is CASSGRQNSNQPQHF. DNA for the CDR3: TGTGCCAGCAGTGGACGACAGAATAGCAATCAGCCCCAGCATTTT.

This clonotype was seen a single time. No conserved phenylalanine or tryptophan is present at the end of the CDR3, so a read error is the likely explanation. The chain uses TRBV4-3 and TRBJ2-7; 10 bases are a match to TRBD1. The CDR3 contains 15 residues. V shed 5 bases, J shed 2 bases, and the junction held 6 bases outside the gene matches. The germline V gene encodes CDR1 LGHNA and CDR2 YSLEER. CDR3 amino acids: CASSTGTGATYEQYL. DNA for the CDR3: TGCGCCAGCAGCACCGGGACAGGGGCAACCTACGAGCAGTACCTC.

This clonotype has more than one count but fewer than ten. One end of the junction fails to match germline, which may point to a read error. The chain carries TRBV11-2 and TRBJ2-3; no clear D gene. CDR3 length equals 12 residues. The germline V gene has CDR1 SGHAT and CDR2 FQNNGV. DNA for the CDR3: TGTGCCGGCAGCGCTGGCACAGATACGCAGTATTTT. Translating gives CAGSAGTDTQYF.

This clonotype has a count of ten or more. The chain uses TRBV30 and TRBJ2-7, with 7 bases identical to TRBD2. Germline CDR1 is GTSNPN and CDR2 is SVGIG (reference sequence). This CDR3 has 17 residues. V lost 1 base, J lost 0 bases, and 12 bases stayed unmatched. CDR3 region: CAWSGVPSGVSSYEQYF. In nucleotides, the CDR3 is TGTGCCTGGAGTGGCGTCCCTAGCGGAGTGAGCTCCTACGAGCAGTACTTC. Supplemented by reference TRBV30 and TRBJ2-7, the full variable domain reads SQTIHQWPATLVQPVGSPLSLECTVEGTSNPNLYWYRQAAGRGLQLLFYSVGIGQISSEVPQNLSASRPQDRQFILSSKKLLLSDSGFYLCAWSGVPSGVSSYEQYFGPGTRLTVT.

This clonotype was counted between two and nine times. The chain combines TRBV15 with TRBJ1-2; 8 bases match TRBD1. The CDR3 has 17 amino acids. CDR1 LNHNV and CDR2 YYDKDF come from the germline V gene (reference sequence). The ends lost 3 bases at V and 4 bases at J; junction bases unmatched: 13. The DNA for the CDR3 is TGTGCCACCAGCAGTTTCCAGGACAGGGCTTATCGCTATGGCTACACCTTC. Residues: CATSSFQDRAYRYGYTF.

This clonotype was seen many times. V usage is TRBV12-3 or TRBV12-4 and J usage is TRBJ2-5, with D perhaps TRBD2 (5 bases). The CDR3 is 14 amino acids. Deletions cut 6 bases from V and 1 base from J, with 12 bases between. Written as DNA, the CDR3 is TGTGCCAGCAGATCTAGGGAGATCCAAGAGACCCAGTACTTC. Residues: CASRSREIQETQYF.

This clonotype was counted at least ten times. The V call is TRBV12-3 or TRBV12-4, the J call TRBJ2-3, with D possibly TRBD2 on 5 matching bases. V was shortened by 3 bases and J by 2 bases, with 15 bases between the two germline ends. The CDR3 sequence is 16 residues long. CDR3 in amino acids: CASSFTMRAPTDTQYF. The DNA of the CDR3 is TGTGCCAGCAGTTTCACCATGAGGGCACCCACAGATACGCAGTATTTT.

At least ten counts were recorded for this clonotype. V and J are TRBV3-1 and TRBJ2-7, with 10 nucleotides matching TRBD2. This CDR3 spans 13 amino acids. Germline assignment: CDR1 LGHDT and CDR2 YNNKEL (reference sequence). Trimming cost V 7 bases and J 2 bases; bases outside gene matches: 2. The chain's CDR3 is CASTLAGAYEQYF. CDR3 nucleotides: TGTGCCAGCACCCTAGCGGGAGCCTACGAGCAGTACTTC.

The table lists this clonotype with a few counts. The chain joins TRBV7-9 to TRBJ2-5; D is unresolved. V dropped 1 base and J dropped 4 bases, with 10 bases sitting between them. Germline assignment: CDR1 SEHNR and CDR2 FQNEAQ (reference sequence). CDR3 size: 14 residues. In DNA form, the CDR3 reads TGTGCCAGCAGCTTAGTGGGGTCAGGAGAGACCCAGTACTTC. It codes for CASSLVGSGETQYF. The whole variable domain, remainder taken from reference TRBV7-9 and TRBJ2-5, is DTGVSQNPRHKITKRGQNVTFRCDPISEHNRLYWYRQTLGQGPEFLTYFQNEAQLEKSRLLSDRFSAERPKGSFSTLEIQRTEQGDSAMYLCASSLVGSGETQYFGPGTRLLVL.